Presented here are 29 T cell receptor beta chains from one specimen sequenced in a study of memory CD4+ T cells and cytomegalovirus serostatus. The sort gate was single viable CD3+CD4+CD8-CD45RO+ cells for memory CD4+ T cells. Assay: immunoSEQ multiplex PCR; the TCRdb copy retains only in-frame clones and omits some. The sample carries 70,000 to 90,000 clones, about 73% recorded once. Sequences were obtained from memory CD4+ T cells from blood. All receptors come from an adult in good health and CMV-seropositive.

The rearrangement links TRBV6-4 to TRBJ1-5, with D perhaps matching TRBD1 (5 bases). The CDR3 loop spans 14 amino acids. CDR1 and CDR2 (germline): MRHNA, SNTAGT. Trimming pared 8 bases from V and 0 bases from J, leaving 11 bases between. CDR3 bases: TGTGCCAGCCGGGGCAAGGTTAGCAATCAGCCCCAGCATTTT. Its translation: CASRGKVSNQPQHF.

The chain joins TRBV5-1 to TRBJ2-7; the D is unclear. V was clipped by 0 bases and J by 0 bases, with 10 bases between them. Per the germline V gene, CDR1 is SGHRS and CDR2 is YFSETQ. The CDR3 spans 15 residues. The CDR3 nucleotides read TGCGCCAGCAGCTTGGATGGACGTTACTCCTACGAGCAGTACTTC. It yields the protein CASSLDGRYSYEQYF.

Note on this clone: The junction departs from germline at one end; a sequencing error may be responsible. Here the CDR3 DNA reads TGTGCCAGCAGCCTAGCTTACCTAGGGGCCGGCATTTCACCCCTCCACTTT. Translated, it gives CASSLAYLGAGISPLHF. The chain uses TRBV7-9 and TRBJ1-6, with a tentative D call TRBD1 (5 bases). The CDR3 sequence is 17 residues long. Germline CDR1 and CDR2: SEHNR and FQNEAQ (reference sequence). The whole variable domain, remainder taken from reference TRBV7-9 and TRBJ1-6, is DTGVSQNPRHKITKRGQNVTFRCDPISEHNRLYWYRQTLGQGPEFLTYFQNEAQLEKSRLLSDRFSAERPKGSFSTLEIQRTEQGDSAMYLCASSLAYLGAGISPLHFGNGTRLTVT.

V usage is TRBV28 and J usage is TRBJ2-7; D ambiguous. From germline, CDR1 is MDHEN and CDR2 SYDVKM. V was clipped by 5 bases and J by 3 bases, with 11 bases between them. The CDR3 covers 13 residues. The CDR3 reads CASSLRSYYEQYF. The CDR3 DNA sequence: TGTGCCAGCAGTCTGCGGTCCTACTACGAGCAGTACTTC.

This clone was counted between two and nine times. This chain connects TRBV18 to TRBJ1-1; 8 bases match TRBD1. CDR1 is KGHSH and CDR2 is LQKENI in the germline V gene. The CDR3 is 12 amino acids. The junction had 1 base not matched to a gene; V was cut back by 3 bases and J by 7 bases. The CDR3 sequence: CASSPTGDEAFF. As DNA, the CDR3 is TGTGCCAGCTCACCGACAGGGGATGAAGCTTTCTTT.

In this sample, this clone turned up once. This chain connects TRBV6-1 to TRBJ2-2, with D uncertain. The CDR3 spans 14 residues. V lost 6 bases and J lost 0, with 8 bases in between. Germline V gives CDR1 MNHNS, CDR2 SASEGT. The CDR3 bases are TGTGCCAGCAGGCCGACTGCGAACACCGGGGAGCTGTTTTTT. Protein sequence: CASRPTANTGELFF.

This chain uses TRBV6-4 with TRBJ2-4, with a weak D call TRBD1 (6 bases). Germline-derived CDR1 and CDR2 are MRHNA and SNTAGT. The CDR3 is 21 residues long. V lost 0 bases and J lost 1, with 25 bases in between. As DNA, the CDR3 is TGTGCCAGCAGTGACTCGATTGGGACCCGACAAGTCAGGGGCGCCAAAAACATTCAGTACTTC. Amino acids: CASSDSIGTRQVRGAKNIQYF.

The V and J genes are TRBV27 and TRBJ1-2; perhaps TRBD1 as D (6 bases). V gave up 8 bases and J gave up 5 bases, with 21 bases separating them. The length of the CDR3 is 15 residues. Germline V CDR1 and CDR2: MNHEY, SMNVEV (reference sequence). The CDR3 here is CASSVGGANLYGYTF. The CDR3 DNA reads TGTGCCAGCTCCGTGGGGGGGGCTAATCTTTATGGCTACACCTTC.

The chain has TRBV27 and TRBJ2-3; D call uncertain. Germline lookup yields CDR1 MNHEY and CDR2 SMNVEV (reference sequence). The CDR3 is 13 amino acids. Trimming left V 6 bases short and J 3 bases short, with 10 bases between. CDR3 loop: CASRLVDTDTQYF. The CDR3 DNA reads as TGTGCCAGCAGACTTGTCGATACAGATACGCAGTATTTT.

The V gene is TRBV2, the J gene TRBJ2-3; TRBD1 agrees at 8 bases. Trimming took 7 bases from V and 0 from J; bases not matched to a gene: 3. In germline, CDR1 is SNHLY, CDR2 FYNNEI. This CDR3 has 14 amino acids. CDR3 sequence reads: CASIRDRSTDTQYF. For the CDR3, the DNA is TGTGCCAGCATTAGGGACAGGAGCACAGATACGCAGTATTTT.

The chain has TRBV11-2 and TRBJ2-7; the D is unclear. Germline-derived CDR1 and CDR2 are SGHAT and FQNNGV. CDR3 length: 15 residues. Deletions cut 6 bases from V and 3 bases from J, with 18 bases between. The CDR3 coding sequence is TGTGCCAGCAGGACGCTAAGTGGGGTGGGCTACGAGCAGTACTTC. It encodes CASRTLSGVGYEQYF.

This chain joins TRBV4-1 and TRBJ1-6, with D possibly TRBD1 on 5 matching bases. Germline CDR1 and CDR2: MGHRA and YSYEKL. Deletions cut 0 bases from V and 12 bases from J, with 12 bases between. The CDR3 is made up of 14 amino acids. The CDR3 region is CASSQEGRRQPLHF. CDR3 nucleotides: TGCGCCAGCAGCCAAGAGGGACGGAGACAACCCCTCCACTTT.

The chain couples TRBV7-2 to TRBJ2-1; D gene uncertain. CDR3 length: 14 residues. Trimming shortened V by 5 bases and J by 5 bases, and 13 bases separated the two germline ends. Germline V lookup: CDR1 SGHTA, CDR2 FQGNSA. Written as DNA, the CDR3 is TGTGCCAGCAGCATGAGACACCTTGACAATGAGCAGTTCTTC. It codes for CASSMRHLDNEQFF.

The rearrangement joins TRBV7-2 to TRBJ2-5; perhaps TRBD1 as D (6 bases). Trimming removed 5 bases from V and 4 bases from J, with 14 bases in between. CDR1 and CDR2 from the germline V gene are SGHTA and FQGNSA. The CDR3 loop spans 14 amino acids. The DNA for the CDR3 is TGTGCCAGCAGCCAGAGGACAGCTTCAGAGACCCAGTACTTC. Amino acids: CASSQRTASETQYF. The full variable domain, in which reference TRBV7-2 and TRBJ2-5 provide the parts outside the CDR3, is GAGVSQSPSNKVTEKGKDVELRCDPISGHTALYWYRQSLGQGLEFLIYFQGNSAPDKSGLPSDRFSAERTGGSVSTLTIQRTQQEDSAVYLCASSQRTASETQYFGPGTRLLVL.

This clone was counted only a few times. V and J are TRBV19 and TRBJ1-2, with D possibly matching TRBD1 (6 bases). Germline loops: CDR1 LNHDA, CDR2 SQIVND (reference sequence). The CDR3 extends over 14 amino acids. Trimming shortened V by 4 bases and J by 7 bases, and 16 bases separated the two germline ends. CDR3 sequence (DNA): TGTGCCAGTAGTACTCAGGGGCTTGGGTCTGGCTACACCTTC. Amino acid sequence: CASSTQGLGSGYTF.

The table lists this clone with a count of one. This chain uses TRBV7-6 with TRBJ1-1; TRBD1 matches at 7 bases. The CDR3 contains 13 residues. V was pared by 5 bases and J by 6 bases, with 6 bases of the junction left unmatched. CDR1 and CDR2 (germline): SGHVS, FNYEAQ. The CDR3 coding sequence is TGTGCCAGCAGCCGATCACAGGGGTCTGAAGCTTTCTTT. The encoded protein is CASSRSQGSEAFF.

CDR3 in DNA: TGTGCCAGCAGCTTAGCGATGCCCGGCGAGCAGTACGTC. Amino acid sequence: CASSLAMPGEQYV. This chain connects TRBV7-8 to TRBJ2-7, with D unresolved. CDR3 length equals 13 residues. Deletions cut 0 bases from V and 6 bases from J, with 9 bases between. Germline CDR1 reads SGHVS; CDR2 reads FQNEAQ.

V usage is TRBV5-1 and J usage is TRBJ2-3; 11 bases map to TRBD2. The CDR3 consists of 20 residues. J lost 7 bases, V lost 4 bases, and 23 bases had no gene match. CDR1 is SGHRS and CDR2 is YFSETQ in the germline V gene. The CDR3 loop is CASSPVDSGGDFMSGNTQYF. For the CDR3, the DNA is TGCGCCAGCAGCCCGGTTGATAGCGGGGGGGACTTTATGAGTGGCAATACGCAGTATTTT.

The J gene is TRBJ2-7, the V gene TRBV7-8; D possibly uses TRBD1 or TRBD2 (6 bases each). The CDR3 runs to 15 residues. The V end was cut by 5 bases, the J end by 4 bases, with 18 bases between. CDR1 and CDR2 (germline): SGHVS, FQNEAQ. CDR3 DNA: TGTGCCAGCAGCCCGAGGGGGGCCCCAGTTTACGAGCAGTACGTC. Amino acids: CASSPRGAPVYEQYV.

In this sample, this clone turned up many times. CDR3 coding DNA: TGTGCCAGCAGCTACAGGAGCCCTAACTATGGCTACACCTTC. It yields the protein CASSYRSPNYGYTF. The chain couples TRBV9 to TRBJ1-2, with D tentatively TRBD1 (5 bases). The ends were cut back, 4 bases at V and 0 bases at J, with 10 bases in the middle. Germline-derived CDR1 and CDR2 are SGDLS and YYNGEE. The CDR3 consists of 14 residues.

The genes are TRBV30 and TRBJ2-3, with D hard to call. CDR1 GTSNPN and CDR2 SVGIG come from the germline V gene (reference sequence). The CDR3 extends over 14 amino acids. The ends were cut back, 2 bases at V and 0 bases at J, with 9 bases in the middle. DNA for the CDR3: TGTGCCTGGAGTTATTCCGGGAGCACAGATACGCAGTATTTT. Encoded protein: CAWSYSGSTDTQYF.

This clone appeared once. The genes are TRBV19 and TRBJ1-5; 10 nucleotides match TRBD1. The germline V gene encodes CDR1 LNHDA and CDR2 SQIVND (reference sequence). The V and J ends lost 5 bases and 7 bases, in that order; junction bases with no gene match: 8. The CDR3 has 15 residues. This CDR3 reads CASSGGQGLNQPQHF. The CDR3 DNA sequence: TGTGCCAGTAGTGGGGGACAGGGGTTAAACCAGCCCCAGCATTTT.

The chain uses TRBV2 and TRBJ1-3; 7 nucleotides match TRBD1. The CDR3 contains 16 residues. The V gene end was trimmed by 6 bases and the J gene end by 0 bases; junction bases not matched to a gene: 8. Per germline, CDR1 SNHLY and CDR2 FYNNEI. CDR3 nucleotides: TGTGCCAGCAGCCCTAGAGGACAGGTCTCTGGAAACACCATATATTTT. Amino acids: CASSPRGQVSGNTIYF. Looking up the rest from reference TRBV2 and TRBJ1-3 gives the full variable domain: EPEVTQTPSHQVTQMGQEVILRCVPISNHLYFYWYRQILGQKVEFLVSFYNNEISEKSEIFDDQFSVERPDGSNFTLKIRSTKLEDSAMYFCASSPRGQVSGNTIYFGEGSWLTVV.

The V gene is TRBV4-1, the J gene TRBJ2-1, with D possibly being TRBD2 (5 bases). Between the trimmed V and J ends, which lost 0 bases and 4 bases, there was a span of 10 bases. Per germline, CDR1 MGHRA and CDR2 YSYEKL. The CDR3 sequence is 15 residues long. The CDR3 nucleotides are TGCGCCAGCAGCCAAGACGGACTGGCATACAATGAGCAGTTCTTC. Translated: CASSQDGLAYNEQFF.

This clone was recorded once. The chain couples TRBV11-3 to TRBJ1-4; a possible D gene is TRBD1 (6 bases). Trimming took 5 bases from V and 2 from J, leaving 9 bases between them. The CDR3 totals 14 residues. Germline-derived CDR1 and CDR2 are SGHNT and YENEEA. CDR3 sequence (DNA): TGTGCCAGCAGCCGCGGACAGACTAATGAAAAACTGTTTTTT. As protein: CASSRGQTNEKLFF.

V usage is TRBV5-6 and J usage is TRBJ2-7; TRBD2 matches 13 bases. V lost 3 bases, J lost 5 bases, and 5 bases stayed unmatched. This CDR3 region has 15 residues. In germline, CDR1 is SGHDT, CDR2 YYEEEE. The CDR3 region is CASSWGLAGNNEQYV. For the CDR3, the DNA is TGTGCCAGCAGCTGGGGACTAGCGGGAAATAACGAGCAGTACGTC.

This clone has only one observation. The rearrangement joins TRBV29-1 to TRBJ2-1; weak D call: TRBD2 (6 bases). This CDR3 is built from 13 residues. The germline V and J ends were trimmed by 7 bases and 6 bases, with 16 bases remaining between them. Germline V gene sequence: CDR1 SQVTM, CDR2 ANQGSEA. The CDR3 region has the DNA TGCAGCGGGAGGGCGGGAAGAGTCAATGAGCAGTTCTTC. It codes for CSGRAGRVNEQFF.

CDR3 sequence: CASSPPSGTGHTEAFF. The CDR3, as DNA: TGTGCCAGCTCACCACCGAGTGGGACCGGGCACACTGAAGCTTTCTTT. This chain links TRBV18 with TRBJ1-1, with D perhaps matching TRBD1 (5 bases). The CDR3 has 16 residues. From germline, CDR1 is KGHSH and CDR2 LQKENI. V gave up 0 bases and J gave up 3 bases, with 14 bases separating them.

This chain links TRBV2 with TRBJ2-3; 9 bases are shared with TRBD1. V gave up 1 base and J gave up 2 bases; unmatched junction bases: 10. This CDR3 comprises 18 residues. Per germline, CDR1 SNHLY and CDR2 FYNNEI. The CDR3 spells CASSEGIPGQGFTDTQYF. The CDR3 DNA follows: TGTGCCAGCAGTGAAGGGATCCCGGGACAGGGATTCACAGATACGCAGTATTTT. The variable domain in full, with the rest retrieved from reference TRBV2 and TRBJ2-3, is EPEVTQTPSHQVTQMGQEVILRCVPISNHLYFYWYRQILGQKVEFLVSFYNNEISEKSEIFDDQFSVERPDGSNFTLKIRSTKLEDSAMYFCASSEGIPGQGFTDTQYFGPGTRLTVL.